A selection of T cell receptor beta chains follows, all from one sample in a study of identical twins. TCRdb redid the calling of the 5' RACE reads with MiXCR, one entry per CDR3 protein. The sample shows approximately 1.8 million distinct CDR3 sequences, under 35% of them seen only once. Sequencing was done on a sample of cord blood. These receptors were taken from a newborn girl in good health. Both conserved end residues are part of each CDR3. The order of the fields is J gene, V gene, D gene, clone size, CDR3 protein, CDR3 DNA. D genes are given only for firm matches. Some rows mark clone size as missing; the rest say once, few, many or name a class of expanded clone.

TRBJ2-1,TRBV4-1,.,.,CASSRVASVLSNEQFF,TGCGCCAGCAGCCGGGTAGCCAGCGTCCTTAGTAATGAGCAGTTCTTC
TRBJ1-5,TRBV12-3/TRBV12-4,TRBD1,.,CASSWTGYLYNQPQHF,TGTGCCAGCAGTTGGACAGGTTACCTTTACAATCAGCCCCAGCATTTT
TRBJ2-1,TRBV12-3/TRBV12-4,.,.,CASSPYFRESSYNGQFF,TGTGCCAGCAGCCCCTACTTCCGGGAGTCCTCCTACAATGGGCAGTTCTTC
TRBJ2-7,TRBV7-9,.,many,CASSLVVSVAPTYEQYF,TGTGCCAGCAGCTTAGTTGTGAGTGTGGCCCCAACCTACGAGCAGTACTTC
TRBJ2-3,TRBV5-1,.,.,CASSTSGNTDTQYF,TGCGCCAGCAGCACCTCGGGAAACACAGATACGCAGTATTTT
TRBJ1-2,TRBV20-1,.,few,CSAPFHGYTF,TGCAGTGCCCCCTTCCATGGCTACACCTTC
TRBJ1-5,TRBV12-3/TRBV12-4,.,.,CASSSTARSNQPQHF,TGTGCCAGCAGTTCTACCGCCAGGTCCAATCAGCCCCAGCATTTT
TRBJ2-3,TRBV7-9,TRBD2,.,CASSPGRGAGGTDTQYF,TGTGCCAGCAGCCCAGGCCGTGGAGCGGGGGGCACAGATACGCAGTATTTT
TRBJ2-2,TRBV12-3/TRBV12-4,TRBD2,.,CASSLAGLPTGELFF,TGTGCCAGCAGTCTAGCGGGACTTCCCACCGGGGAGCTGTTTTTT
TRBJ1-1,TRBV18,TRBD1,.,CASSAGQQNTEAFF,TGTGCCAGCTCAGCGGGACAGCAGAACACTGAAGCTTTCTTT